This passage covers 31 T cell receptor beta chains from one sample sequenced in a study of cytomegalovirus exposure and HLA in healthy donors. Produced via immunoSEQ multiplex PCR; TCRdb's table is partial and in-frame only. This table has about 200,000 clones, around 88% appearing once. The sample consisted of PBMCs. The source of these receptors is a woman aged 18-29 years in good health and CMV-seronegative.

V is TRBV6-5 and J is TRBJ1-1; TRBD1 is a possible D gene (6 bases). The CDR3 has 12 amino acids. Trimming stripped 2 bases from V and 8 bases from J, with 9 bases between. Germline assignment: CDR1 MNHEY and CDR2 SVGAGI. The CDR3 region has the DNA TGTGCCAGCAGTTACGGTGGACAGGAAGCTTTCTTT. It translates to CASSYGGQEAFF.

This chain links TRBV6-5 with TRBJ2-7; 8 bases map to TRBD1. With 5 bases clipped from V and 5 bases from J, the junction kept 11 bases outside the gene matches. This CDR3 contains 15 residues. Germline-derived CDR1 and CDR2 are MNHEY and SVGAGI. CDR3 nucleotide sequence: TGTGCCAGCAGTCCCGTCGGACAGGGAGTCGACGAGCAGTACTTC. It is translated as CASSPVGQGVDEQYF.

In this sample, this clone turned up a few times. The chain employs TRBV6-4 and TRBJ2-3; 10 positions match TRBD1. The V gene's germline CDR1 is MRHNA and CDR2 SNTAGT. The V and J ends lost 1 base and 2 bases, in that order; junction bases with no gene match: 3. The CDR3 spans 16 residues. CDR3 in amino acids: CASSDFGQGDTDTQYF. The CDR3 DNA is TGTGCCAGCAGTGACTTCGGACAGGGGGACACAGATACGCAGTATTTT.

This sequence joins TRBV5-1 and TRBJ1-4, with a possible D match to TRBD1 (5 bases). CDR1 is SGHRS, CDR2 YFSETQ, per germline. V was clipped by 4 bases and J by 7 bases, with 20 bases between them. This CDR3 is built from 16 residues. CDR3 nucleotides: TGCGCCAGCAGCCAAGGGACTCACCAGCCAGTTGAAAAACTGTTTTTT. Translation: CASSQGTHQPVEKLFF.

The chain uses TRBV15 and TRBJ1-4; D not resolved. The V gene lost 3 bases and the J gene lost 7 bases, with 9 bases spanning the gap. Germline CDR1 reads LNHNV; CDR2 reads YYDKDF (reference sequence). The CDR3 totals 13 residues. CDR3 bases: TGTGCCACCAGCAGCCGCTTTAGTGAAAAACTGTTTTTT. Its protein product is CATSSRFSEKLFF.

CDR3 DNA sequence: TGTGCCAGCAGTGAAGCTCGTGGAGGAGGTTATGGAAGAGATCAGCCCCAGCATTTT. Residues: CASSEARGGGYGRDQPQHF. The V and J genes are TRBV6-1 and TRBJ1-5; the D is unclear. Trimming pared 0 bases from V and 5 bases from J, leaving 23 bases between. CDR3 length: 19 amino acids. CDR1 and CDR2 (germline): MNHNS, SASEGT.

The rearrangement joins TRBV6-5 to TRBJ1-1; D gene uncertain. V was pared by 0 bases and J by 1 base, with 9 bases between. CDR1 MNHEY and CDR2 SVGAGI come from the germline V gene. The CDR3 length is 15 residues. The CDR3 nucleotides read TGTGCCAGCAGTTACTCGCGATGGTCGAACACTGAAGCTTTCTTT. It yields the protein CASSYSRWSNTEAFF.

The V call is TRBV2, the J call TRBJ1-2; D perhaps matches TRBD1 (5 bases). The CDR3 extends over 13 amino acids. Germline V gene data show CDR1 as SNHLY and CDR2 as FYNNEI. The V end lost 6 bases, the J end lost 7 bases, and 15 bases lay between the germline ends. The CDR3 spells CASSLTEDLGYTF. CDR3 coding DNA: TGTGCCAGCAGCTTGACAGAAGACCTTGGCTACACCTTC.

V gene TRBV10-3 combines with J gene TRBJ2-1, with 11 bases aligning to TRBD2. J lost 8 bases, V lost 0 bases, and 9 bases had no gene match. The CDR3 is 17 residues long. Germline assignment: CDR1 ENHRY and CDR2 SYGVKD. In DNA form, the CDR3 reads TGTGCCATCAGTGAGTCGTGGCTAGCGGGAGGAGGAGATGAGCAGTTCTTC. Encoded protein: CAISESWLAGGGDEQFF.

This clone was recorded once. The rearrangement joins TRBV5-6 to TRBJ1-2, with TRBD1 identical over 8 bases. Germline V lookup: CDR1 SGHDT, CDR2 YYEEEE. The CDR3 is 15 amino acids. V was clipped by 4 bases and J by 5 bases; unmatched bases: 10. CDR3 in DNA: TGTGCCAGCAGCGGGACAGGAGAGGGGCCTTATGGCTACACCTTC. As protein: CASSGTGEGPYGYTF. The whole variable domain, filled in from reference TRBV5-6 and TRBJ1-2, reads DAGVTQSPTHLIKTRGQQVTLRCSPKSGHDTVSWYQQALGQGPQFIFQYYEEEERQRGNFPDRFSGHQFPNYSSELNVNALLLGDSALYLCASSGTGEGPYGYTFGSGTRLTVV.

This clone was seen a single time. The rearrangement links TRBV5-6 to TRBJ1-1; 7 positions match TRBD1. CDR1 is SGHDT, CDR2 YYEEEE, per germline. The CDR3 length is 14 residues. V was pared by 9 bases and J by 1 base, with 9 bases of the junction left unmatched. The CDR3 spells CATAWTGGNTEAFF. CDR3 nucleotide sequence: TGTGCCACAGCCTGGACAGGTGGGAACACTGAAGCTTTCTTT.

The V gene is TRBV7-9, the J gene TRBJ1-5; D gene unclear. Germline V gene data show CDR1 as SEHNR and CDR2 as FQNEAQ (reference sequence). There are 15 residues in the CDR3. V was clipped by 1 base and J by 0 bases, with 7 bases between them. The CDR3 sequence is CASSLGLSSNQPQHF. The CDR3 DNA reads TGTGCCAGCAGCTTAGGACTGAGTAGCAATCAGCCCCAGCATTTT.

CDR3 in amino acids: CAWTGRFADTQYF. For the CDR3, the DNA is TGTGCCTGGACAGGGCGTTTCGCAGATACGCAGTATTTT. The V and J genes are TRBV30 and TRBJ2-3, with D possibly matching TRBD1 (5 bases). This CDR3 is built from 13 residues. V was trimmed by 4 bases and J by 4 bases, leaving 12 bases between them. Germline V lookup: CDR1 GTSNPN, CDR2 SVGIG (reference sequence).

The V call is TRBV5-1, the J call TRBJ2-3; a weak D match, TRBD2 (5 bases). The CDR3 is 14 residues long. V lost 4 bases and J 5 bases, leaving 14 bases between the germline ends. Germline CDR1 and CDR2: SGHRS and YFSETQ. This CDR3 reads CASSPGLVGDTQYF. For the CDR3, the DNA is TGCGCCAGCAGCCCTGGACTGGTAGGAGATACGCAGTATTTT.

The chain combines TRBV28 with TRBJ1-5; no clear D. CDR1 is MDHEN, CDR2 SYDVKM, per germline. The CDR3 consists of 16 residues. Trimming took off 2 bases at V and 6 bases at J, with 17 bases between the two ends. The CDR3 nucleotides are TGTGCCAGCAGTTTAACTTCTTCTCGGAGAGTTCAGCCCCAGCATTTT. It translates to CASSLTSSRRVQPQHF.

V gene TRBV2 combines with J gene TRBJ1-2; 10 nucleotides line up with TRBD1. Germline V gene data show CDR1 as SNHLY and CDR2 as FYNNEI. V lost 8 bases, J lost 3 bases, and 9 bases stayed unmatched. This CDR3 comprises 15 residues. This chain's CDR3 is CASADRGRRDYGYTF. The CDR3 DNA is TGTGCCAGCGCCGACAGGGGGCGCCGGGACTATGGCTACACCTTC.

The chain combines TRBV2 with TRBJ1-1, with D maybe TRBD1 (5 bases). CDR1 and CDR2 from the germline V gene are SNHLY and FYNNEI. The CDR3 spans 13 residues. Trimming removed 8 bases at V and 3 bases at J, with 13 bases between. CDR3 nucleotide sequence: TGTGCCAGCGGGGGGGGTGGCTACACTGAAGCTTTCTTT. Encoded protein: CASGGGGYTEAFF.

This sequence joins TRBV5-1 and TRBJ2-1; D gene ambiguous. The CDR3 is 15 residues long. Trimming removed 4 bases at V and 3 bases at J, with 14 bases between. Germline CDR1 and CDR2: SGHRS and YFSETQ. The CDR3 protein is CASSPSELYYNEQFF. DNA for the CDR3: TGCGCCAGCAGCCCGTCTGAGCTCTACTACAATGAGCAGTTCTTC.

The chain employs TRBV6-5 and TRBJ1-1; TRBD1 might be the D (5 bases). V was cut by 0 bases and J by 7 bases, with 12 bases left in between. CDR1 is MNHEY, CDR2 SVGAGI, per germline. The CDR3 has 14 residues. CDR3 amino acids: CASSYSEGAIEAFF. The CDR3 DNA reads as TGTGCCAGCAGTTACTCGGAAGGGGCGATTGAAGCTTTCTTT.

The chain carries TRBV5-4 and TRBJ1-2, with D hard to call. The CDR3 consists of 12 residues. From germline, CDR1 is SGHNT and CDR2 YYREEE (reference sequence). V lost 3 bases to trimming and J lost 6 bases, with 9 bases between them. The CDR3, as DNA: TGTGCCAGCAGCTCGGTTTTTGATGGCTACACCTTC. This encodes CASSSVFDGYTF.

The chain has TRBV7-8 and TRBJ2-7; TRBD2 matches at 12 bases. The CDR3 extends over 15 amino acids. Germline CDR1 reads SGHVS; CDR2 reads FQNEAQ. Germline trimming cut 7 bases from V and 0 bases from J; bases unmatched to any gene: 4. In nucleotides, the CDR3 is TGTGCCAGCAACCTAGCGGGAGGGTCCTCCTACGAGCAGTACTTC. Encoded protein: CASNLAGGSSYEQYF.

V usage is TRBV29-1 and J usage is TRBJ1-1; D possibly corresponds to TRBD1 (5 bases). V dropped 3 bases and J dropped 6 bases, with 11 bases sitting between them. The germline gives CDR1 SQVTM, CDR2 ANQGSEA. The CDR3 is 12 amino acids. The CDR3 coding sequence is TGCAGCGTTGAGGGCGGGGGTGCTGAAGCTTTCTTT. Protein product: CSVEGGGAEAFF.

The J gene is TRBJ1-5, the V gene TRBV19; 7 bases line up with TRBD1. With V trimmed by 6 bases and J by 2 bases, 13 bases remained unmatched. This CDR3 is 17 amino acids long. Germline values: CDR1 LNHDA, CDR2 SQIVND (reference sequence). The CDR3: CASRDRVIYKGNQPQHF. Here the CDR3 DNA reads TGTGCCAGTAGAGACAGGGTGATATATAAGGGCAATCAGCCCCAGCATTTT.

The chain's CDR3 is CATQGLAKNIQYF. In DNA, the CDR3 is TGTGCCACCCAGGGGTTAGCCAAAAACATTCAGTACTTC. This sequence joins TRBV10-3 and TRBJ2-4; TRBD1 might be the D (6 bases). The germline CDR1 and CDR2 sequences are ENHRY and SYGVKD. The V and J ends lost 10 bases and 0 bases respectively, with 10 bases between them. The CDR3 is 13 residues long.

This chain joins TRBV29-1 and TRBJ2-1; maybe TRBD2 (5 bases). CDR1 SQVTM and CDR2 ANQGSEA come from the germline V gene. CDR3 length: 14 residues. V was shortened by 4 bases and J by 4 bases, with 14 bases between the two germline ends. CDR3 coding DNA: TGCAGCGTTGTCCCCAGCGGTGGTTACAATGAGCAGTTCTTC. Its translation: CSVVPSGGYNEQFF.

V is TRBV27 and J is TRBJ1-5; D ambiguous. Germline CDR1 and CDR2: MNHEY and SMNVEV (reference sequence). The CDR3 totals 15 residues. Trimming left V 0 bases short and J 7 bases short, with 13 bases between. The DNA for the CDR3 is TGTGCCAGCAGTTTATCCGGTCGGGTAGGACAGCCCCAGCATTTT. Protein product: CASSLSGRVGQPQHF.

This chain links TRBV6-8 with TRBJ2-1, with 7 bases that match TRBD2. The CDR3 sequence is 18 residues long. Germline V gene lookup returns CDR1 MNHGY and CDR2 SAAAGT. J was trimmed by 0 bases and V by 7 bases; bases with no gene match: 15. In nucleotides, the CDR3 is TGTGCCAGCACCCGCTCGGCGGGGGTCGAAAGCTCCTACAATGAGCAGTTCTTC. It is translated as CASTRSAGVESSYNEQFF.

This chain links TRBV4-1 with TRBJ2-3; 11 bases line up with TRBD1. Germline loops: CDR1 MGHRA, CDR2 YSYEKL. The CDR3 is made up of 16 amino acids. J was trimmed by 6 bases and V by 1 base; bases with no gene match: 6. The CDR3 reads CASSQGDRGSRDTQYF. CDR3 DNA sequence: TGCGCCAGCAGCCAAGGGGACAGGGGGAGTAGGGATACGCAGTATTTT.

This rearrangement joins TRBV29-1 to TRBJ2-1; no clear D. The CDR3 contains 12 residues. The germline gives CDR1 SQVTM, CDR2 ANQGSEA. Deletions cut 4 bases from V and 3 bases from J, with 7 bases between. CDR3 bases: TGCAGCGTTGGATCAGACTACAATGAGCAGTTCTTC. Amino acid sequence: CSVGSDYNEQFF.

The genes are TRBV6-5 and TRBJ1-2, with D possibly matching TRBD1 (5 bases). Germline V gene data show CDR1 as MNHEY and CDR2 as SVGAGI. CDR3 length: 15 residues. V lost 6 bases and J 4 bases, leaving 18 bases between the germline ends. The CDR3: CASRKGPGDVYGYTF. The CDR3 DNA follows: TGTGCCAGCAGGAAGGGGCCTGGCGACGTCTATGGCTACACCTTC.

The rearrangement joins TRBV29-1 to TRBJ1-3; 9 bases fit TRBD1. V lost 8 bases and J lost 1; bases outside the gene matches: 6. The CDR3 has 14 amino acids. Per the germline V gene, CDR1 is SQVTM and CDR2 is ANQGSEA. CDR3: CSTWTGASGNTIYF. CDR3 in DNA: TGCAGCACCTGGACAGGGGCTTCTGGAAACACCATATATTTT.